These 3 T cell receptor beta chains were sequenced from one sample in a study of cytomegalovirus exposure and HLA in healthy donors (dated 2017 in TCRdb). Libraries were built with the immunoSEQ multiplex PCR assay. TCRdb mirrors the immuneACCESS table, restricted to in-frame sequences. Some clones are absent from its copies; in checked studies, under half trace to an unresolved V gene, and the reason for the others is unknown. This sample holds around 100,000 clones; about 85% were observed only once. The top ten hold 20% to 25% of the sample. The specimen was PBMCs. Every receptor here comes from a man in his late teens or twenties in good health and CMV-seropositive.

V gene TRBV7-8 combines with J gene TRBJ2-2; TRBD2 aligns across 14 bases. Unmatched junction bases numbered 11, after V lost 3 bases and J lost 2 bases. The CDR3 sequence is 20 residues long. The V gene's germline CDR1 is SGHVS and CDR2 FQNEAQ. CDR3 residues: CASSFPGETSGRANTGELFF. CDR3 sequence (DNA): TGTGCCAGCAGCTTCCCCGGAGAGACTAGCGGGAGGGCTAACACCGGGGAGCTGTTTTTT.

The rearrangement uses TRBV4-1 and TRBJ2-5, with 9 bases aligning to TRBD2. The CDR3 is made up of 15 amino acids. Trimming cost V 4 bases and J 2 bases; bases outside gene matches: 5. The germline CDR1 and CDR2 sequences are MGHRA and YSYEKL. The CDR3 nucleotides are TGCGCCAGCAGCCTCGGGACTAGCTATCAAGAGACCCAGTACTTC. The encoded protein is CASSLGTSYQETQYF.

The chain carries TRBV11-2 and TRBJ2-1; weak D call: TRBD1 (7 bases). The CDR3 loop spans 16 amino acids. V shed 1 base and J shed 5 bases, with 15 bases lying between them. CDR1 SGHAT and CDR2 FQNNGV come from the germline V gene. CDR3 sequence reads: CASSLVLAGGNNEQFF. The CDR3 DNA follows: TGTGCCAGCAGCTTAGTACTGGCAGGGGGGAACAATGAGCAGTTCTTC.